Each of the 14 T cell receptor beta chains below was sequenced from the same sample in a study of blood T cell repertoires in COVID-19. The assay was immunoSEQ multiplex PCR, and TCRdb's table has in-frame clones only and misses some. The data show approximately 28,000 clones, with approximately 81% seen just once and 16% held by the top ten. Sequencing was done on a sample of peripheral blood. Every receptor here comes from a woman aged 60-75 years with acute or convalescent COVID-19.

This chain connects TRBV2 to TRBJ1-5; 9 bases match TRBD1. This CDR3 has 15 amino acids. The ends lost 5 bases at V and 7 bases at J; junction bases unmatched: 9. Germline-derived CDR1 and CDR2 are SNHLY and FYNNEI. CDR3 sequence: CASSIGQGRRQPQHF. CDR3 bases: TGTGCCAGCAGTATCGGACAGGGGCGGCGACAGCCCCAGCATTTT.

The chain couples TRBV27 to TRBJ2-1; 10 nucleotides match TRBD2. V was clipped by 2 bases and J by 8 bases; unmatched bases: 6. The germline gives CDR1 MNHEY, CDR2 SMNVEV (reference sequence). The CDR3 spans 15 residues. The DNA of the CDR3 is TGTGCCAGCAGTTTAGCAGCGGGGGGGCGTTATGAGCAGTTCTTC. This gives the protein CASSLAAGGRYEQFF.

The genes are TRBV7-3 and TRBJ2-1, with TRBD1 matching over 10 bases. The CDR3 has 16 residues. The germline V gene has CDR1 SGHTA and CDR2 FQGTGA. The J segment lost 4 bases and the V segment lost 4 bases, leaving 7 bases of the junction unmatched. CDR3 protein: CASSSLGTGAYNEQFF. CDR3 in DNA: TGTGCCAGCAGCTCCTTGGGGACAGGGGCTTACAATGAGCAGTTCTTC.

This clone is judged medium-sized. V and J are TRBV3-1 (or the pseudogene TRBV3-2) and TRBJ1-2; no clear D gene. CDR1 is LGHDT and CDR2 is YNNKEL in the germline V gene (reference sequence). The CDR3 spans 11 residues. Trimming cost V 1 base and J 7 bases, with 4 bases left between them. CDR3 DNA: TGTGCCAGCAGCCAAGGGAGTGGCTACACCTTC. Amino acid sequence: CASSQGSGYTF.

The rearrangement joins TRBV4-2 to TRBJ1-2; the D gene is possibly TRBD1 (6 bases). Germline V gene lookup returns CDR1 LGHNA and CDR2 YNFKEQ. V was cut by 3 bases and J by 6 bases, with 11 bases left in between. The CDR3 has 13 amino acids. CDR3 nucleotides: TGTGCCAGCAGCCAGGGGGCGGGTGATGGCTACACCTTC. Translating it yields CASSQGAGDGYTF.

The chain couples TRBV18 to TRBJ1-3; 8 bases agree with TRBD1. There are 15 residues in the CDR3. Trimming at V came to 3 bases and at J to 4 bases, leaving 5 bases not matched to a gene. CDR1 and CDR2 from the germline V gene are KGHSH and LQKENI. CDR3 loop: CASSPGQVSGNTIYF. The CDR3 region has the DNA TGTGCCAGCTCACCGGGACAGGTCTCGGGAAACACCATATATTTT.

V and J are TRBV19 and TRBJ1-2, with D unresolved. The CDR3 contains 12 residues. V was pared by 1 base and J by 8 bases, with 8 bases between. Germline loops: CDR1 LNHDA, CDR2 SQIVND (reference sequence). The CDR3 DNA reads TGTGCCAGTAGTATAGCTGAGGTCGGCTACACCTTC. It encodes CASSIAEVGYTF.

The J gene is TRBJ2-4, the V gene TRBV27, with 7 bases that match TRBD2. The V and J ends lost 10 bases and 1 base, in that order; junction bases with no gene match: 4. In germline, CDR1 is MNHEY, CDR2 SMNVEV (reference sequence). The CDR3 covers 13 residues. The CDR3 region is CATRGGAKNIQYF. As DNA, the CDR3 is TGTGCCACCCGGGGAGGGGCCAAAAACATTCAGTACTTC.

This clone was counted a few times. This chain links TRBV6-1 with TRBJ1-6; 7 nucleotides agree with TRBD1. Germline V gives CDR1 MNHNS, CDR2 SASEGT. This CDR3 is 14 amino acids long. Trimming at V came to 3 bases and at J to 8 bases, leaving 4 bases not matched to a gene. CDR3 nucleotides: TGTGCCAGCAGTGACGGGACAGATCATTCACCCCTCCACTTT. The encoded protein is CASSDGTDHSPLHF.

For the CDR3, the DNA is TGTGCCAGCAGTTATGGACAGCTTTCCTACGAGCAGTACTTC. It specifies CASSYGQLSYEQYF. V usage is TRBV6-6 and J usage is TRBJ2-7, with a weak D call TRBD1 (6 bases). CDR3 length: 14 residues. The ends were cut back, 3 bases at V and 1 base at J, with 10 bases in the middle. In germline, CDR1 is MNHNY, CDR2 SVGAGI (reference sequence).

This clone is a singleton in its sample. The chain employs TRBV30 and TRBJ2-1; 7 bases are a match to TRBD2. Germline trimming cut 0 bases from V and 6 bases from J; bases unmatched to any gene: 8. The CDR3 is made up of 15 amino acids. CDR1 GTSNPN and CDR2 SVGIG come from the germline V gene (reference sequence). In DNA, the CDR3 is TGTGCCTGGAGTGTACTATCCGGGGGGTCCAATGAGCAGTTCTTC. Protein product: CAWSVLSGGSNEQFF.

V is TRBV19 and J is TRBJ2-1; the D gene is possibly TRBD1 (6 bases). The CDR3 sequence is 14 residues long. Germline CDR1 reads LNHDA; CDR2 reads SQIVND (reference sequence). V lost 10 bases and J lost 0, with 13 bases in between. The CDR3, as DNA: TGTGCCACTACCAGGGGATCCTCCTACAATGAGCAGTTCTTC. This encodes CATTRGSSYNEQFF.

This sequence joins TRBV28 and TRBJ1-2, with a tentative D call TRBD1 (5 bases). CDR3 length equals 13 residues. CDR1 and CDR2 from the germline V gene are MDHEN and SYDVKM. Between the trimmed V and J ends, which lost 6 bases and 5 bases, there was a span of 13 bases. CDR3 coding DNA: TGTGCCAGCAGCCCCGGGGGATTTTATGGCTACACCTTC. Its translation: CASSPGGFYGYTF.

V is TRBV3-1 (or the pseudogene TRBV3-2) and J is TRBJ2-2; D is unclear. V lost 3 bases and J 12 bases, leaving 20 bases between the germline ends. The CDR3 is made up of 15 amino acids. The V gene's germline CDR1 is LGHDT and CDR2 YNNKEL (reference sequence). CDR3 loop: CASSQSDRVEVQLFF. The DNA of the CDR3 is TGTGCCAGCAGCCAGTCCGACCGGGTGGAAGTGCAGCTGTTTTTT.